The T cell receptor (beta chain) described here comes from a study of T-cell memory formation after mild COVID-19. This CDR3 spans 13 amino acids. TCRdb itself ran the 5' RACE reads through MiXCR, one entry per CDR3 protein. The repertoire has 530,000 or so distinct CDR3 sequences, around 16% of them found once; the top ten carry around 7.8%. The specimen was PBMCs or a T cell subset sorted from them (not recorded which). The source of this sequence is an adult woman who had mild COVID-19 (a few samples of this study predate the infection). Cell type and time point are not known. The rearrangement links TRBV12-3 or TRBV12-4 to TRBJ2-3; D is tentatively TRBD1 or TRBD2 (6 bases each). Here the CDR3 reads CAGGQGSPDTQYF. CDR3 coding DNA: TGTGCAGGGGGGCAGGGGAGCCCAGATACGCAGTATTTT.